This paragraph reports one TCR beta chain. This record comes from a study of control samples from healthy donors and cancer patients. V was pared by 6 bases and J by 0 bases, with 11 bases between. CDR3 length: 14 residues. Per the germline V gene, CDR1 is SNHLY and CDR2 is FYNNEI. This table comes from immunoSEQ multiplex PCR, and its TCRdb copy is limited to in-frame clones, with some not included. The sample includes around 150,000 clones, about 94% seen only once; the top ten take about 15%. The sequencing input was PBMCs. The rearrangement links TRBV2 to TRBJ1-2, with D perhaps TRBD1 (6 bases). The receptor was derived from a man between 60 and 75 years old with colorectal cancer. CDR3 DNA: TGTGCCAGCAGCGGACAGCCTTCTAACTATGGCTACACCTTC. As protein: CASSGQPSNYGYTF. Filled out from reference TRBV2 and TRBJ1-2, the complete variable domain reads EPEVTQTPSHQVTQMGQEVILRCVPISNHLYFYWYRQILGQKVEFLVSFYNNEISEKSEIFDDQFSVERPDGSNFTLKIRSTKLEDSAMYFCASSGQPSNYGYTFGSGTRLTVV.